This T cell receptor beta chain was recorded in a study of human thymus T cells (dated by TCRdb to 2020 to 2021). About the full investigation: The study described the TCR alpha and beta repertoires in fewer than 10 infant thymus samples and a few matching peripheral blood samples. Donor ages ranging from roughly 6 to 244 days were recorded, and roughly six male and a couple of female infants were included in the cohort. Overall results and qualifications from the work: The related research reported highly overlapping thymic TCR repertoires among unrelated individuals. On average, thymus samples yielded around 850,000 unique TCRB clonotypes, whereas blood samples yielded about 80,000. Usage of V and J gene segments appeared to be biased in both the thymic and the peripheral blood repertoires.

Comment on this clone: The clone's antigen remains unknown. Per-base qualities were not stored, and no clone one base away is much larger.

There are 15 amino acids in the CDR3, from cysteine to phenylalanine inclusive. Only the CDR3 part of the read is kept: 45 bases, read in frame from the first base. The germline V gene yields SGHRS for CDR1 and YFSETQ for CDR2. V is cut by 2 bases and J by 2 bases, and the space between the germline ends is 13 bases. The thymus tissue came from surgical resects taken out during corrective cardiac surgery. Immunologically healthy infants undergoing open corrective cardiac surgery for congenital heart defects in Finland were used as donors. Thymocytes were mechanically released from the tissue and were stored as pellets of roughly 9.5-30 million cells at -70 degrees C. A QIAsymphony instrument was used to extract genomic DNA from the frozen cell pellets. The immunoSEQ multiplex PCR assay was used to amplify the TCRB and TCRAD loci from a standardized quantity of quality-controlled genomic DNA. The amplicons spanned the V(D)J region and were long enough to cover the CDR3 and allow V and J genes to be identified. The commercial immunoSEQ service was used to sequence amplicons on an Illumina platform. Per the source publication's procedure: Primer bias and sequencing errors were corrected as previously described, and TCRAD and TCRB definitions were based on the IMGT database. Repertoires were analysed with immunoSEQ Analyzer 3.0 and VDJTools, covering basic statistics, V/J segment usage, diversity estimates, rarefaction and pairwise overlap. Diversity was estimated with Chao1, ChaoE, Efron-Thisted, Shannon and inverse Simpson indices, and also on datasets down-sampled to the smallest sample. Repertoire overlap was assessed by strict matching of CDR3 nucleotide sequence, V gene and J gene, and clustering was done by Jaccard-based multidimensional scaling. TCRdb carries this immuneACCESS record with in-frame sequences only. Its versions omit some clonotypes, under half of them owing to an unresolved V gene in the studies checked, with the rest unexplained. The V and J calls and clone size were taken over from that table, and D and trimming were inferred from the DNA. Counted in this sample were some 130,000 clones; 90% to 95% of them appeared once. The ten largest clonotypes hold less than 0.03% of the sample.

The source material was thymus tissue. This TCR derives from a boy in the first two years of life with a congenital heart defect but otherwise immunologically healthy. The sequence is built from TRBV5-1 and TRBJ2-5, with TRBD1 as a weak D call on 6 bases. The nucleotides are TGCGCCAGCAGCTTAGCCGGGACACCTCAAGAGACCCAGTACTTC. Its protein product is CASSLAGTPQETQYF.